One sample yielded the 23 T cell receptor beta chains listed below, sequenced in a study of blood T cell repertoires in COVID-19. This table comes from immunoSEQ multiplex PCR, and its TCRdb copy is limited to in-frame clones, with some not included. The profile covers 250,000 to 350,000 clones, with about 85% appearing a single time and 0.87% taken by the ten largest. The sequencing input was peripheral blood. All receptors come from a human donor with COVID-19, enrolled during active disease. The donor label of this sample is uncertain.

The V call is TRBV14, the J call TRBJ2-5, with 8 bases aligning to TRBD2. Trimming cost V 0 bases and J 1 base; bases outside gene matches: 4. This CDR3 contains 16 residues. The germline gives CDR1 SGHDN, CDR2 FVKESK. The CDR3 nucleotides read TGTGCCAGCAGCCAAGATCTAGCGGGTCGCCAAGAGACCCAGTACTTC. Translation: CASSQDLAGRQETQYF.

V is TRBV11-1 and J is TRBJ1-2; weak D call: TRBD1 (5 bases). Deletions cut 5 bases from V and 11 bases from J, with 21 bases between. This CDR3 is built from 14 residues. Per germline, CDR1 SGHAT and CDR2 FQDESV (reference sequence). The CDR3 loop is CASSPLRQTNPYTF. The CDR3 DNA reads TGTGCCAGCAGCCCCCTCCGACAGACAAATCCTTACACCTTC. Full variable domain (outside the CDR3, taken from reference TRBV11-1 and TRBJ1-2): EAEVAQSPRYKITEKSQAVAFWCDPISGHATLYWYRQILGQGPELLVQFQDESVVDDSQLPKDRFSAERLKGVDSTLKIQPAELGDSAMYLCASSPLRQTNPYTFGSGTRLTVV.

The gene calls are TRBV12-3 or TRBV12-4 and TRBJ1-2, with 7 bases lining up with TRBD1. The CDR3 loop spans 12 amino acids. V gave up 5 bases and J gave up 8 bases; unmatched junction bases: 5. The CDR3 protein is CASSQTGLGYTF. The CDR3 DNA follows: TGTGCCAGCAGTCAGACAGGGCTCGGCTACACCTTC.

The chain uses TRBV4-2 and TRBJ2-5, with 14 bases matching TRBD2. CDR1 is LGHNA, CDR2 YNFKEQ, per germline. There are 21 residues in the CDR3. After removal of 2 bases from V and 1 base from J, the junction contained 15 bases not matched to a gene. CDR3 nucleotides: TGTGCCAGCAGCCAAACGAATTCCCCGGGACTAGCGGGAGCAGGCCAAGAGACCCAGTACTTC. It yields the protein CASSQTNSPGLAGAGQETQYF.

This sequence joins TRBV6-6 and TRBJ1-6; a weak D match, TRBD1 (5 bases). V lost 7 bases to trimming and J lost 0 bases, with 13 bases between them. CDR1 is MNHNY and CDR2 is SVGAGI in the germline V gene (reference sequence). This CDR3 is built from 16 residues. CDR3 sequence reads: CASMGLGSSYNSPLHF. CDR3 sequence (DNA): TGTGCCAGCATGGGACTGGGTAGCTCCTATAATTCACCCCTCCACTTT.

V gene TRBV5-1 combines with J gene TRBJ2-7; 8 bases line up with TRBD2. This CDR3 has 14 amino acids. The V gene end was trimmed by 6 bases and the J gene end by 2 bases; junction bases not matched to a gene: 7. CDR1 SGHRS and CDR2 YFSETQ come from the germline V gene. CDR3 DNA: TGCGCCAGCACCTGGGGGACTAGGCCCTACGAGCAGTACTTC. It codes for CASTWGTRPYEQYF.

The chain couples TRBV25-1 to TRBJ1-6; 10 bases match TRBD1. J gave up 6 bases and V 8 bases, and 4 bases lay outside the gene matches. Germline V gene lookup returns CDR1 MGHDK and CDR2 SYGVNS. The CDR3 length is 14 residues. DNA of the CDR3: TGTGCCAGCTCCAGGACAGGGGGTAATTCACCCCTCCACTTT. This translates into CASSRTGGNSPLHF. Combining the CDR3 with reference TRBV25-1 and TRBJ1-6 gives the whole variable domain EADIYQTPRYLVIGTGKKITLECSQTMGHDKMYWYQQDPGMELHLIHYSYGVNSTEKGDLSSESTVSRIRTEHFPLTLESARPSHTSQYLCASSRTGGNSPLHFGNGTRLTVT.

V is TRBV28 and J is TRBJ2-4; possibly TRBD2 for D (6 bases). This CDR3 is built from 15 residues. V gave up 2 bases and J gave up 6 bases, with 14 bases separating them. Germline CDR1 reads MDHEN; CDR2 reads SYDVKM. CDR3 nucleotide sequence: TGTGCCAGCAGTTTACTCCGACTAGGCGGAAACATTCAGTACTTC. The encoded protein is CASSLLRLGGNIQYF.

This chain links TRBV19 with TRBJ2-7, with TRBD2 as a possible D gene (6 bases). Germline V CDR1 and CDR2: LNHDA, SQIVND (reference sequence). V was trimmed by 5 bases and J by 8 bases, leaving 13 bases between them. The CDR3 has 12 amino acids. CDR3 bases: TGTGCCAGTAGTCCCCCGGGGGTCCAGCAGTACTTC. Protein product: CASSPPGVQQYF.

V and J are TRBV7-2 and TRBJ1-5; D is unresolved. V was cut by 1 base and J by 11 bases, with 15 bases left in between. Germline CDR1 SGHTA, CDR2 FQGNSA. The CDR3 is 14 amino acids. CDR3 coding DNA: TGTGCCAGCAGCTTAGACGGCCCCCGCGGCACCCAGCATTTT. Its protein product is CASSLDGPRGTQHF.

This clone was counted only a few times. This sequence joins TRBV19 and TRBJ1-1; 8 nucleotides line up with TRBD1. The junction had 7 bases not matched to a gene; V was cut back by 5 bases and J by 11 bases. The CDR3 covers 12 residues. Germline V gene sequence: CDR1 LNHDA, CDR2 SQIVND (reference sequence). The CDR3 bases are TGTGCCAGTAGTGAACAGGGGGTGAAGGCTTTCTTT. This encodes CASSEQGVKAFF.

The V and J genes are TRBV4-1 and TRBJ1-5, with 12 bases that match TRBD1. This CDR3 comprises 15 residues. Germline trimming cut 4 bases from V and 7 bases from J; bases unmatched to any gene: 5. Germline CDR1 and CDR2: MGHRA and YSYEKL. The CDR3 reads CASSPGQGARQPQHF. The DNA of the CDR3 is TGCGCCAGCAGCCCGGGACAGGGGGCAAGGCAGCCCCAGCATTTT.

The CDR3 coding sequence is TGCAGTGCAGAGACAGAGAACATTCAGTACTTC. Translation: CSAETENIQYF. This chain uses TRBV20-1 with TRBJ2-4, with D possibly TRBD1 on 5 matching bases. Germline CDR1 DFQATT, CDR2 SNEGSKA (reference sequence). The CDR3 covers 11 residues. The ends were cut back, 6 bases at V and 7 bases at J, with 10 bases in the middle.

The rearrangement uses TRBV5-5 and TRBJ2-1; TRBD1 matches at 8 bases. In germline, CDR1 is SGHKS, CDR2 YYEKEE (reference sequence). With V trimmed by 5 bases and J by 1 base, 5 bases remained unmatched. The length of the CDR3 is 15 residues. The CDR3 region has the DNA TGTGCCAGCAGTTCTACAGGGGGTTCCTACAATGAGCAGTTCTTC. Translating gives CASSSTGGSYNEQFF.

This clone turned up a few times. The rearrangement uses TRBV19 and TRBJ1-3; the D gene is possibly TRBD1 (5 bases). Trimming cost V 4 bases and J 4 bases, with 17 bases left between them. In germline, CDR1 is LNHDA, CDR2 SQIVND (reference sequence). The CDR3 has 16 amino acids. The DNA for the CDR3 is TGTGCCAGTAGTACCCGGGACTTCACTGGCGGAAACACCATATATTTT. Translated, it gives CASSTRDFTGGNTIYF. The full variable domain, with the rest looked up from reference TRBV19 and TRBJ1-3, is DGGITQSPKYLFRKEGQNVTLSCEQNLNHDAMYWYRQDPGQGLRLIYYSQIVNDFQKGDIAEGYSVSREKKESFPLTVTSAQKNPTAFYLCASSTRDFTGGNTIYFGEGSWLTVV.

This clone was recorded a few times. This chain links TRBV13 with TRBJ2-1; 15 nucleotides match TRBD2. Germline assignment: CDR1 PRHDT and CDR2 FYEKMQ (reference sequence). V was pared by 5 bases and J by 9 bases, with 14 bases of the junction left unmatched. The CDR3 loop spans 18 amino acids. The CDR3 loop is CASSPSVGLAGGLAEQFF. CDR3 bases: TGTGCCAGCAGCCCAAGTGTGGGACTAGCGGGAGGATTGGCTGAGCAGTTCTTC.

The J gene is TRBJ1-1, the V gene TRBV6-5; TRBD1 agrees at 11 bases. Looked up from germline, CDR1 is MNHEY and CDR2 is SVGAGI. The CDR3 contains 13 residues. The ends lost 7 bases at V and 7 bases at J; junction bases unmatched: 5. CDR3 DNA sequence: TGTGCCAGCACCCAGGGACAGGGGGGTGAAGCTTTCTTT. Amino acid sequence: CASTQGQGGEAFF.

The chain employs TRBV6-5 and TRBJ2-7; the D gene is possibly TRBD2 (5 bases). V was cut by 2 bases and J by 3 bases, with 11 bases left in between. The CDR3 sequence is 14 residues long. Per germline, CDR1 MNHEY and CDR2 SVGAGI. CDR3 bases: TGTGCCAGCAGTTACCAAGGACTGTTCTACGAGCAGTACTTC. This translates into CASSYQGLFYEQYF.

CDR3 nucleotide sequence: TGTGCCAGCAGATCAAGCGGGAGCCTCCTTTGGGAGCAGTACTTC. It is translated as CASRSSGSLLWEQYF. The chain uses TRBV28 and TRBJ2-7; 8 bases are shared with TRBD2. This CDR3 contains 15 residues. The junction had 14 bases not matched to a gene; V was cut back by 6 bases and J by 7 bases. From germline, CDR1 is MDHEN and CDR2 SYDVKM.

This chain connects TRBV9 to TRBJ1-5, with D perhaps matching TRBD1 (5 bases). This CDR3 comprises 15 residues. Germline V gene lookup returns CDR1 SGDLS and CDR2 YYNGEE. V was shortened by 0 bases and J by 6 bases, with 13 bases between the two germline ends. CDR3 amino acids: CASSVGMGEGQPQHF. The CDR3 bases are TGTGCCAGCAGCGTAGGGATGGGGGAGGGTCAGCCCCAGCATTTT.

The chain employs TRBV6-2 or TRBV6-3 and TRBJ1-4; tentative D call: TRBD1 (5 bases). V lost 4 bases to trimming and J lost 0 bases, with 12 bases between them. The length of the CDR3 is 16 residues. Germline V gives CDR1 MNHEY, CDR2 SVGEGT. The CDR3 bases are TGTGCCAGCAGTTCCCGACAGAAACCAACTAATGAAAAACTGTTTTTT. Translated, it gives CASSSRQKPTNEKLFF.

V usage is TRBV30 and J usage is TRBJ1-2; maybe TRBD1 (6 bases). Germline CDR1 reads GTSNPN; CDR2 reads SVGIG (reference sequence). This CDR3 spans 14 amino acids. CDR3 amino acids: CVCPDSDFSYGYTF. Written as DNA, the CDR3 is TGTGTCTGCCCGGACAGCGATTTTAGTTATGGCTACACCTTC. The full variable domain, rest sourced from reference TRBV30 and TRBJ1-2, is SQTIHQWPATLVQPVGSPLSLECTVEGTSNPNLYWYRQAAGRGLQLLFYSVGIGQISSEVPQNLSASRPQDRQFILSSKKLLLSDSGFYLCVCPDSDFSYGYTFGSGTRLTVV.

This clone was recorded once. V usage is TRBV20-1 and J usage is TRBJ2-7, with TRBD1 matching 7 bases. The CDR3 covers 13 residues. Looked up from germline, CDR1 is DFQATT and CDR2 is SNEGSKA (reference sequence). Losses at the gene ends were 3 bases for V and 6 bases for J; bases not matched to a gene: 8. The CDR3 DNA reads TGCAGTGCTAGTGGCAGGGGGAGATTCGAGCAGTACTTC. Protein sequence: CSASGRGRFEQYF.